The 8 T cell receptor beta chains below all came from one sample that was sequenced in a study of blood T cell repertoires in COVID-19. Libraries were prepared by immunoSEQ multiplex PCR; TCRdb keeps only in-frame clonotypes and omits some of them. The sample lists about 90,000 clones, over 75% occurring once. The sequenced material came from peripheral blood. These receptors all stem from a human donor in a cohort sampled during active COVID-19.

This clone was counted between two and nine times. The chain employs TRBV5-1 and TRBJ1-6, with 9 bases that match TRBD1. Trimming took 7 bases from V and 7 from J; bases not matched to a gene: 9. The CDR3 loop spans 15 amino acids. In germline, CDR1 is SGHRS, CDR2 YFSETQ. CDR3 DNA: TGCGCCAGCCGCCCCGCCGGGACAGGGAATTCACCCCTCCACTTT. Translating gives CASRPAGTGNSPLHF.

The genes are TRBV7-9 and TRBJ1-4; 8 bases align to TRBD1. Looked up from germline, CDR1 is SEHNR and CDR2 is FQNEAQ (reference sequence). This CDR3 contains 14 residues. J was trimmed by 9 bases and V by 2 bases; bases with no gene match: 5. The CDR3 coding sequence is TGTGCCAGCAGCTTAACCAGGGGGCTTCAAAAACTGTTTTTT. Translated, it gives CASSLTRGLQKLFF.

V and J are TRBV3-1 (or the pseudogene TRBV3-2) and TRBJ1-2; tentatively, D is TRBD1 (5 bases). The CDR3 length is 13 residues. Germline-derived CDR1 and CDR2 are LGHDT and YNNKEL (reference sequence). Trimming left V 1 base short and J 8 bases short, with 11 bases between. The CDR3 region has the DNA TGTGCCAGCAGCCAAGTCCGGACAAAAGGCTACACCTTC. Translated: CASSQVRTKGYTF.

Here the CDR3 reads CAWRSQGIYNSPLHF. The CDR3 region has the DNA TGTGCCTGGAGATCACAGGGAATCTATAATTCACCCCTCCACTTT. The chain has TRBV30 and TRBJ1-6; tentatively, D is TRBD1 (6 bases). There are 15 residues in the CDR3. V gave up 3 bases and J gave up 3 bases, with 12 bases separating them. CDR1 is GTSNPN and CDR2 is SVGIG in the germline V gene (reference sequence).

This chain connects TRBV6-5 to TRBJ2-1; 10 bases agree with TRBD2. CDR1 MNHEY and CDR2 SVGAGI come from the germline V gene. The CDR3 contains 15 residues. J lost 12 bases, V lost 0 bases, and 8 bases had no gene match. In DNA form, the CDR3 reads TGTGCCAGCAGTTACTCGGCTAGCGGGGGTACTTGGCAGTTCTTC. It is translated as CASSYSASGGTWQFF.

In nucleotides, the CDR3 is TGTGCCAGTAGTACCACAGCGGGAGCAGAAGCTTTCTTT. Encoded protein: CASSTTAGAEAFF. V usage is TRBV19 and J usage is TRBJ1-1, with D uncertain. Between the trimmed V and J ends, which lost 4 bases and 8 bases, there was a span of 14 bases. The CDR3 covers 13 residues. Germline V CDR1 and CDR2: LNHDA, SQIVND (reference sequence).

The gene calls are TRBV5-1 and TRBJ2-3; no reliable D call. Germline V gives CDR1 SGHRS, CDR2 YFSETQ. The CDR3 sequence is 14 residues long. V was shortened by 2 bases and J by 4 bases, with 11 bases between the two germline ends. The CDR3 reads CASSFQRTADTQYF. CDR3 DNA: TGCGCCAGCAGCTTCCAAAGAACTGCAGATACGCAGTATTTT.

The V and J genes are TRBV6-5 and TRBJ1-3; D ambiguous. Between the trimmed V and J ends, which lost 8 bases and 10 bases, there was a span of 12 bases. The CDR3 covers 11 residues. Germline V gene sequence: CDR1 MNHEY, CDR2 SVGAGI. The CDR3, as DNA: TGTGCCAGCGAACGACAACCTACCATATATTTT. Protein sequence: CASERQPTIYF.